The clone carrying this T cell receptor (beta chain) was picked up one time. The sample is drawn from a study of blood T cell repertoires in COVID-19. Study background: Specimens from acute and convalescent COVID-19 originated in the United States, Italy and Spain. The cDNA or gDNA used as material had been derived from T cells, B-cell-depleted T cells, or PBMCs.

Original processing methods: Reference gene primer amplification gave nucleated cell count estimates. Using immunoSEQ multiplex PCR, the repertoire was profiled, and TCRdb retains in-frame clones only, with some absent. That table furnishes V, J and clone size, whereas the DNA furnished D and trimming. The table has some 120,000 clones, under 90% seen once. The CDR3 covers 13 residues. V shed 3 bases, J shed 10 bases, and the junction held 10 bases outside the gene matches. Germline V lookup: CDR1 SQVTM, CDR2 ANQGSEA. The V gene is TRBV29-1, the J gene TRBJ1-2; 8 bases are a match to TRBD1. The TCR sequence derives from a woman aged 60-70 years with acute or convalescent COVID-19. The specimen was peripheral blood. The CDR3 here is CSVEGTGWGPYTF. DNA of the CDR3: TGCAGCGTTGAGGGGACAGGTTGGGGACCCTACACCTTC.